This T cell receptor beta chain was captured by sequencing in a study of blood T cell repertoires in COVID-19. Study information: PBMCs, B-cell-depleted T cells, or T cells provided the cDNA or gDNA that made up the material.

Clinical history as reported by participants underpinned cohort assignment. Either two negative PCRs, clearance, or symptom resolution qualified Cohort 3 donors as recovered. The table came from immunoSEQ multiplex PCR; TCRdb's copy has only in-frame clones and leaves some out. The sample contains fewer than 400,000 clones, 70% to 90% of which appear only once. Germline V gene lookup returns CDR1 SGHAT and CDR2 FQNNGV. V lost 4 bases to trimming and J lost 0 bases, with 12 bases between them. The CDR3 covers 16 residues. The TCR was taken from a man aged 25 to 40 who had recovered from COVID-19. Sequencing was done on a sample of PBMCs or T cells enriched from blood (not recorded which). The chain employs TRBV11-2 and TRBJ2-2, with D tentatively TRBD2 (5 bases). CDR3 region: CASSWRGGPNTGELFF. For the CDR3, the DNA is TGTGCCAGCAGCTGGCGCGGCGGGCCGAACACCGGGGAGCTGTTTTTT.